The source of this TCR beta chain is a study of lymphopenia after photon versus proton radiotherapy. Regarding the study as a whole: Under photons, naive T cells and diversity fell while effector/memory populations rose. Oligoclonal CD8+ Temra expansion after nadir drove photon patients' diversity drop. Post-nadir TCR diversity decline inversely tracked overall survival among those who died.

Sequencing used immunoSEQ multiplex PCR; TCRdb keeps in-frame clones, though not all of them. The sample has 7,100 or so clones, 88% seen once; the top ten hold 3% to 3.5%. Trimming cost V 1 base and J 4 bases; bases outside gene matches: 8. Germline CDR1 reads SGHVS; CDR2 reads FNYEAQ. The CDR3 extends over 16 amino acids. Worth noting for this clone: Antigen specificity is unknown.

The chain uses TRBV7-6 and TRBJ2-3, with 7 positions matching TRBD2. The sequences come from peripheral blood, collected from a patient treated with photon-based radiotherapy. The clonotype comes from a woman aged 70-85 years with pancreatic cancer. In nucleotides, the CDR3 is TGTGCCAGCAGCTTAGATGTCGGCGGGAGAGCAGATACGCAGTATTTT. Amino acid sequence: CASSLDVGGRADTQYF.